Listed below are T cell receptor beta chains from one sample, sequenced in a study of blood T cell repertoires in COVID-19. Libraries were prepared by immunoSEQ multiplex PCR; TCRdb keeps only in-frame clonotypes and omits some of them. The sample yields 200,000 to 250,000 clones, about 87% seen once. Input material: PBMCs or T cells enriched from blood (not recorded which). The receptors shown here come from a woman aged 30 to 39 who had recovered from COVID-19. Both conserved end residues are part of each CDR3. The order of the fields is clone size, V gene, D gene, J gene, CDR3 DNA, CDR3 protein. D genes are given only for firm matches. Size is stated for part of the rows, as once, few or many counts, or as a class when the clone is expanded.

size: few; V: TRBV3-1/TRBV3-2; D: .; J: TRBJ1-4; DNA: TGTGCCAGCAGCCACCAGGGGTCTAGTAATGAAAAACTGTTTTTT; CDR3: CASSHQGSSNEKLFF
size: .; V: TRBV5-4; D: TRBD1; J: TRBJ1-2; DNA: TGTGCCAGCAGCTTGGAAGGGGGCTTGCTAGGCTACACCTTC; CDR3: CASSLEGGLLGYTF
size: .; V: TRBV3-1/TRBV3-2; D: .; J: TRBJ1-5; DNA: TGTGCCAGCAGCCAAGCCATCGGGGGAAGGCAGCCCCAGCATTTT; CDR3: CASSQAIGGRQPQHF
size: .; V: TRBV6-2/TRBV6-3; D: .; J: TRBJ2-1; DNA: TGTGCCAGCAGTTACTCGATGTCGGGTGAGCAGTTCTTC; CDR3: CASSYSMSGEQFF
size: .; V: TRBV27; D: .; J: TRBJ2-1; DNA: TGTGCCAGCAGTTTAAGGAGGGGGCTTACCTACAATGAGCAGTTCTTC; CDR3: CASSLRRGLTYNEQFF
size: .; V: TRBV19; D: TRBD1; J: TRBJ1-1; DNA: TGTGCCAGTAGTGACCGGACAGGGCCAGAAGCTTTCTTT; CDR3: CASSDRTGPEAFF
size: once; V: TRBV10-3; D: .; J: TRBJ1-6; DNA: TGTGCCATCAGTGAGCCGACAGCAGGGCGAGATTCACCCCTCCACTTT; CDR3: CAISEPTAGRDSPLHF
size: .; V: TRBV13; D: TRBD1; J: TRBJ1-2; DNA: TGTGCCAGCAGCTGGGGACAGATAAACTATGGCTACACCTTC; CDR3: CASSWGQINYGYTF
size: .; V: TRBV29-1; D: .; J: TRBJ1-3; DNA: TGCAGCGTTGAAGTGTCGCGGGAAAACACCATATATTTT; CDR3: CSVEVSRENTIYF
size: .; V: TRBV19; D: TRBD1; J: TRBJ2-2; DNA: TGTGCCAGTGGTTCTACCCCCGGGACAGGAGGAGGGGAGCTGTTTTTT; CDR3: CASGSTPGTGGGELFF
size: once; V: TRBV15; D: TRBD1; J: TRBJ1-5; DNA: TGTGCCACCAGCAGAGACCGGACAGGGACCGATCAGCCCCAGCATTTT; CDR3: CATSRDRTGTDQPQHF
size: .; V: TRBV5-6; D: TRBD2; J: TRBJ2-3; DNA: TGTGCCAGCAGCCGAAGACTAGCGGGGTTCGAAGATACGCAGTATTTT; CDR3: CASSRRLAGFEDTQYF
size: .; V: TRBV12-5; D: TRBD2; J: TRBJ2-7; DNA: TGTGCTAGTGGTTTGGCAACTAGCGGGGGGCTATACGAGCAGTACTTC; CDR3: CASGLATSGGLYEQYF
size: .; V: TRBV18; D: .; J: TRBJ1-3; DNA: TGTGCCAGCTCACTTCCAGGAATCGCTGGAAACACCATATATTTT; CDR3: CASSLPGIAGNTIYF
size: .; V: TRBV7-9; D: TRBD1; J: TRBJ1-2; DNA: TGTGCCAGCAGCGCCTCCGGGACAGTTTATGGCTACACCTTC; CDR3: CASSASGTVYGYTF
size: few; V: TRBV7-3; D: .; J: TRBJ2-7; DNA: TGTGCCAGCAGCCAAAACGTCGGGAGCCAATACGAGCAGTACTTC; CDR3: CASSQNVGSQYEQYF
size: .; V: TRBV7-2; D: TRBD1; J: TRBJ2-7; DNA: TGTGCCAGCAGCTCCCGGACAGGGAGCTACGAGCAGTACTTC; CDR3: CASSSRTGSYEQYF
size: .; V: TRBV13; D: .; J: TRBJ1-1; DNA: TGTGCCAGCAGCCGAAGGGGCGGGGGCACTGAAGCTTTCTTT; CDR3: CASSRRGGGTEAFF
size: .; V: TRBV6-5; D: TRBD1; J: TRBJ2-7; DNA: TGTGCCAGCAGTATAGGACAGGGCTCCTACGAGCAGTACTTC; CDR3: CASSIGQGSYEQYF
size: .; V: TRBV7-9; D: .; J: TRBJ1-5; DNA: TGTGCCAGCAGCCGAGGGACACGGACTAGCAATCAGCCCCAGCATTTT; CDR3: CASSRGTRTSNQPQHF
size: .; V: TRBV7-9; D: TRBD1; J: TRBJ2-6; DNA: TGTGCCAGCAGCCACCTAGGACAGGGGTTTCCCTCTGGGGCCAACGTCCTGACTTTC; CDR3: CASSHLGQGFPSGANVLTF
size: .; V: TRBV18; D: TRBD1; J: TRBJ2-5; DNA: TGTGCCAGCTCACCTTCATATGGACAGGGGGGGACCCAGTACTTC; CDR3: CASSPSYGQGGTQYF
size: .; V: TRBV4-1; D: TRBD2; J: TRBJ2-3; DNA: TGCGCCAGCAGCCAAGTAGGTAGCGGGGGAGCTAGCACAGATACGCAGTATTTT; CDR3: CASSQVGSGGASTDTQYF
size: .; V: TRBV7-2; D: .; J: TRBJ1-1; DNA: TGTGCCAGCAGCTTCGGGGAGTGGGGTGAAGCTTTCTTT; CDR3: CASSFGEWGEAFF
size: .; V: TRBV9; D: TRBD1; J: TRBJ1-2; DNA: TGTGCCAGCAGCGAGCAGGGGGCTTTCTATGGCTACACCTTC; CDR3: CASSEQGAFYGYTF
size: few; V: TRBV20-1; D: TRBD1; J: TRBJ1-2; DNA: TGCAGTGCTAGTACATCCCAGGGGGCGGGTGGCTACACCTTC; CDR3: CSASTSQGAGGYTF
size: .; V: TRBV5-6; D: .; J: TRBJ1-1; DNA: TGTGCCAGCAGCTGGGGACTCAACACTGAAGCTTTCTTT; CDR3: CASSWGLNTEAFF
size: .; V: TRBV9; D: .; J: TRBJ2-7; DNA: TGTGCCAGCAGCAACCCCCTAGAATACGAGCAGTACTTC; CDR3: CASSNPLEYEQYF
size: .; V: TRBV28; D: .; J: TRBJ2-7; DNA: TGTGCCAGCAGTTTTATCGACAGTGCCTCCTACGAGCAGTACTTC; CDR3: CASSFIDSASYEQYF
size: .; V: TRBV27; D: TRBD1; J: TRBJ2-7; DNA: TGTGCCAGCAGTTTATCGGGACAGGGGGCGATAAACTCCTACGAGCAGTACTTC; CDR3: CASSLSGQGAINSYEQYF
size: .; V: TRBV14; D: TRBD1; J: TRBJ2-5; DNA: TGTGCCAGCAGCCAAGAAAAGGGGGCAGGGGGCGTCGAGACCCAGTACTTC; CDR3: CASSQEKGAGGVETQYF
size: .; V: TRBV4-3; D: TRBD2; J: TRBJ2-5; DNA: TGCGCCAGCAGCCGAGATCTCGGGACTAGCTGGGAGACCCAGTACTTC; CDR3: CASSRDLGTSWETQYF
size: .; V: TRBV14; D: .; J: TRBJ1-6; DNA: TGTGCCAGCAGCCAGTCGGTTTTGAGGGCCGGTTCACCCCTCCACTTT; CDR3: CASSQSVLRAGSPLHF
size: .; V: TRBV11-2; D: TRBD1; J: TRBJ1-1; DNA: TGTGCCAGCAGCTTAAAGTCAGGGGGTGCTTTCTTT; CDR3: CASSLKSGGAFF
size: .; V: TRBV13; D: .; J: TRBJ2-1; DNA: TGTGCCAGCAGCTTAGGTGGCGCGGGGCACCGCAATGAGCAGTTCTTC; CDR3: CASSLGGAGHRNEQFF
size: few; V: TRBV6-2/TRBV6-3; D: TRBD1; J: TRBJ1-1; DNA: TGTGCCAGCAGCCCGGGACAGCTGCGGAACTTGAACACTGAAGCTTTCTTT; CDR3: CASSPGQLRNLNTEAFF
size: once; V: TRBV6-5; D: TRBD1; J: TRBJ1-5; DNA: TGTGCCAGCAAAAAACAGGGGTCGGGCCAGCCCCAGCATTTT; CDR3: CASKKQGSGQPQHF
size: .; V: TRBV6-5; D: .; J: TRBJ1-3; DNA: TGTGCCAGCAGTTACGATCGGAGCTCTGGAAACACCATATATTTT; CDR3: CASSYDRSSGNTIYF
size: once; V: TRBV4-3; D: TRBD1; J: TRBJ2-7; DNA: TGCGCCAGCAGCGCCGGGACAGGTTCCTACGAGCAGTACTTC; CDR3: CASSAGTGSYEQYF
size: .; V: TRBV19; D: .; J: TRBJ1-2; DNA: TGTGCCAGTAGTATAGCACCCAGGTCCGACTATGGCTACACCTTC; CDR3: CASSIAPRSDYGYTF
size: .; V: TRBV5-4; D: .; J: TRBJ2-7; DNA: TGTGCCAGCAGCTTTAGCAGCGAGCAGTACTTC; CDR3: CASSFSSEQYF
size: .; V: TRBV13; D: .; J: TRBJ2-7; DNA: TGTGCCAGCAGCTTAAATACGGGGGGCCACACACCCTACGAGCAGTACTTC; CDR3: CASSLNTGGHTPYEQYF
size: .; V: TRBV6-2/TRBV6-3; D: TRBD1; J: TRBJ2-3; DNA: TGTGCCAGCAGTTATAGGCCGGGGACAGGGTGGACAGATACGCAGTATTTT; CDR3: CASSYRPGTGWTDTQYF
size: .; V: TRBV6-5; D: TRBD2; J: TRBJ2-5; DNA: TGTGCCAGCGCCGGGGGGGCTGGGGAGACCCAGTACTTC; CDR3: CASAGGAGETQYF
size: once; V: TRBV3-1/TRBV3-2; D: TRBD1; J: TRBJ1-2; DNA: TGTGCCAGCAGCTCAACAGGGGAGTGGGGCTACACCTTC; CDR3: CASSSTGEWGYTF
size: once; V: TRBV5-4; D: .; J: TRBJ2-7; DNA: TGTGCCAGCAGCTTGGACAGGGCCTACGAGCAGTACTTC; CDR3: CASSLDRAYEQYF
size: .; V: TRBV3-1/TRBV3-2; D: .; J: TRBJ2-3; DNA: TGTGCCAGCAGCCAAGAACTGGGCACAGATACGCAGTATTTT; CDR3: CASSQELGTDTQYF
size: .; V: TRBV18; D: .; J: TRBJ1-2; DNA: TGTGCCAGCTCACCACAGGGGGAGCCTAACTATGGCTACACCTTC; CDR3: CASSPQGEPNYGYTF
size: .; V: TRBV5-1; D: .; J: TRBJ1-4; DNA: TGCGCCAGCAGCTTTGCACAGGGTGAGGAAAAACTGTTTTTT; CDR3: CASSFAQGEEKLFF